These T cell receptor beta chains were read from a single sample in a study of CD8+ T cells in alopecia areata. TCRdb's copy holds only in-frame clones and misses some; the assay was immunoSEQ multiplex PCR. The sample lists 120,000 to 150,000 clones; roughly 82% were seen once. The sequences come from CD8+ T cells sorted from blood, collected at week 4, from a patient treated with tofacitinib. These receptors came from a human donor with alopecia areata. The CDR3 runs from the conserved cysteine through the conserved F or W. The D gene is left open where the match is weak. The size of a clone is reported for some rows only, either as once, few or many, or as a class for expanded clones.

size	V	J	D	DNA	CDR3
NA	TRBV19	TRBJ2-1	NA	TGTGCCAGTAGTATAGTGGGCCCTAATGAGCAGTTCTTC	CASSIVGPNEQFF
once	TRBV4-3	TRBJ2-7	NA	TGCGCCAGCAGCCAAGACAGGGCCGACTCCTACGAGCAGTACTTC	CASSQDRADSYEQYF
NA	TRBV6-5	TRBJ2-7	NA	TGTGCCAGCAGTTACCTCCGTGGGGACGAGCAGTACTTC	CASSYLRGDEQYF
few	TRBV29-1	TRBJ1-1	NA	TGCAGCGTTGAAAGGGGATATGAAGCTTTCTTT	CSVERGYEAFF
once	TRBV4-3	TRBJ2-5	TRBD1	TGCGCCAGCAGCCAAGGGGACAGGGGGCAGGAGACCCAGTACTTC	CASSQGDRGQETQYF
few	TRBV15	TRBJ2-5	TRBD2	TGTGCCACCAGCAGAGAGGCTAGCGGAGCTGGGGAGACCCAGTACTTC	CATSREASGAGETQYF
NA	TRBV13	TRBJ2-5	NA	TGTGCCAGCAGCTTTCAAGGGCGGGCGCTCCAAGAGACCCAGTACTTC	CASSFQGRALQETQYF
NA	TRBV7-9	TRBJ2-7	TRBD1	TGTGCCAGCAGCTTACCAAAGGGGGCTCAGGACGAGCAGTACTTC	CASSLPKGAQDEQYF
once	TRBV7-9	TRBJ1-2	NA	TGTGCCAGCAGCTTAGTCGGGTTCTTGGCTTATGGCTACACCTTC	CASSLVGFLAYGYTF
NA	TRBV2	TRBJ2-7	NA	TGTGCCAGCCCGCGGGGGCACTCCTACGAGCAGTACTTC	CASPRGHSYEQYF
NA	TRBV29-1	TRBJ2-7	NA	TGCAGCGTTTGCACAGAGGCTTACGAGCAGTACTTC	CSVCTEAYEQYF
NA	TRBV7-2	TRBJ2-1	NA	TGTGCCAGCAGTCCCCAGGGAGGCGATGAGCAGTTCTTC	CASSPQGGDEQFF
NA	TRBV4-1	TRBJ2-1	NA	TGCGCCAGCAGCCAGGGACCTCGGGGGATCTTCAACAATGAGCAGTTCTTC	CASSQGPRGIFNNEQFF
NA	TRBV4-2	TRBJ1-1	NA	TGTGCCAGCAGCCAAGAACAGGCGGCCCAGAACACTGAAGCTTTCTTT	CASSQEQAAQNTEAFF
NA	TRBV6-5	TRBJ2-3	NA	TGTGCCAGCAGTTACAGGCCACCTCGGGCAGATACGCAGTATTTT	CASSYRPPRADTQYF
NA	TRBV27	TRBJ2-7	TRBD2	TGTGCCAGCAGTTCAACTAGCGGGGGGGCGTTCTACGAGCAGTACTTC	CASSSTSGGAFYEQYF
NA	TRBV7-9	TRBJ2-3	NA	TGTGCCAGCAGCTTAGCAGATACGCAGTATTTT	CASSLADTQYF
NA	TRBV4-1	TRBJ2-2	NA	TGCGCCAGCAGCCAAGAGGGTAATCCGAACACCGGGGAGCTGTTTTTT	CASSQEGNPNTGELFF
NA	TRBV19	TRBJ1-1	NA	TGTGCCAGTAGTATAGACCGGGACGGTTACTTAGGCACTGAAGCTTTCTTT	CASSIDRDGYLGTEAFF
once	TRBV27	TRBJ2-7	NA	TGTGCCAGCAGGGACGGGATAGGCTCCTACGAGCAGTACTTC	CASRDGIGSYEQYF
few	TRBV7-9	TRBJ2-1	NA	TGTGCCAGCAGCCCCAGGACAGAGGCCTACAATGAGCAGTTCTTC	CASSPRTEAYNEQFF
once	TRBV19	TRBJ2-1	TRBD2	TGTGCCAGTAGTACTGGGACTAGCGGGGAGGAGCAGTTCTTC	CASSTGTSGEEQFF
NA	TRBV4-1	TRBJ2-7	NA	TGCGCCAGCAGCCAAGTCGGCGGACCGAACTCCTACGAGCAGTACTTC	CASSQVGGPNSYEQYF
few	TRBV5-4	TRBJ2-7	NA	TGTGCCAGCAGCCGATTCGACGGAACCTACGAGCAGTACTTC	CASSRFDGTYEQYF
NA	TRBV5-6	TRBJ1-1	NA	TGTGCCAGCAGCTTGTGGGACGGACTAATGGGCACTGAAGCTTTCTTT	CASSLWDGLMGTEAFF
NA	TRBV7-8	TRBJ2-2	NA	TGTGCCAGCAGCACCCTCGGAACGGCGAACACCGGGGAGCTGTTTTTT	CASSTLGTANTGELFF
NA	TRBV7-2	TRBJ2-7	TRBD1	TGTGCCAGCAGCCCCGGACAGGAGCACTACGAGCAGTACTTC	CASSPGQEHYEQYF
few	TRBV23-1	TRBJ2-7	NA	TGCGCCAGCACCCGGGACACCTTAACCTACGAGCAGTACTTC	CASTRDTLTYEQYF
NA	TRBV10-3	TRBJ2-5	NA	TGTGCCATCAGCGCAGAGTACCAAGAGACCCAGTACTTC	CAISAEYQETQYF
few	TRBV5-4	TRBJ2-5	TRBD2	TGTGCCAGCAGACTTAGCGGGTACCAAGAGACCCAGTACTTC	CASRLSGYQETQYF
NA	TRBV6-1	TRBJ2-7	NA	TGTGCCAGCAGTGAATCGGCAGGGGCCTACGAGCAGTACTTC	CASSESAGAYEQYF
NA	TRBV15	TRBJ1-5	NA	TGTGCCACCAGCAGCAGGGGCAATCAGCCCCAGCATTTT	CATSSRGNQPQHF
NA	TRBV27	TRBJ1-5	NA	TGTGCCAGCAGCTTCCGTAGCAATCAGCCCCAGCATTTT	CASSFRSNQPQHF
NA	TRBV9	TRBJ2-1	NA	TGTGCCAGCAGCCCCTGGACAGCCACCTACAATGAGCAGTTCTTC	CASSPWTATYNEQFF
NA	TRBV7-2	TRBJ2-1	TRBD2	TGTGCCAGCAGCCCCCCTAGCGGCAGGAACAATGAGCAGTTCTTC	CASSPPSGRNNEQFF
NA	TRBV29-1	TRBJ2-7	TRBD2	TGCAGCGTTGTAGGCGGGGGCGAGCAGTACTTC	CSVVGGGEQYF
NA	TRBV6-1	TRBJ2-1	TRBD2	TGTGCCAGCAGTGAACTGCCAGCGGGGAGCAATGAGCAGTTCTTC	CASSELPAGSNEQFF
few	TRBV4-2	TRBJ2-3	TRBD1	TGTGCCAGCAGCCCCCAAAACAGGGGTTCAGATACGCAGTATTTT	CASSPQNRGSDTQYF
NA	TRBV30	TRBJ2-7	NA	TGTGCCTGGAGGCGGGGACAGACGGAGTTCTACGAGCAGTACTTC	CAWRRGQTEFYEQYF
few	TRBV14	TRBJ2-3	NA	TGTGCCAGCAGCCAAGATGTTACAGATACGCAGTATTTT	CASSQDVTDTQYF
NA	TRBV7-9	TRBJ2-7	TRBD1	TGTGCCAGCAGCCGGGGACAGCTCTGGGAGCAGTACTTC	CASSRGQLWEQYF
NA	TRBV19	TRBJ2-7	NA	TGTGCCAGTAGTGATGGACCTGCCTACGAGCAGTACTTC	CASSDGPAYEQYF
NA	TRBV6-5	TRBJ2-5	NA	TGTGCCAGCAGCCCCACCAGGGTACAAGAGACCCAGTACTTC	CASSPTRVQETQYF
NA	TRBV7-2	TRBJ2-7	NA	TGTGCCAGCAGCTTAGCGGTGGCAGGCGGGGAGCAGTACTTC	CASSLAVAGGEQYF
NA	TRBV11-2	TRBJ2-7	NA	TGTGCCAGCAGGTCCCGGGGCACGGGTTACGAGCAGTACTTC	CASRSRGTGYEQYF
NA	TRBV7-9	TRBJ2-2	TRBD1	TGTGCCAGCAGCCACAGGGACAGACTTAACACCGGGGAGCTGTTTTTT	CASSHRDRLNTGELFF
few	TRBV27	TRBJ2-5	TRBD1	TGTGCCAGCAGTCCGAACCGGGACAGGGAAGAGACCCAGTACTTC	CASSPNRDREETQYF
NA	TRBV27	TRBJ2-6	NA	TGTGCCAGCAGTTTTGTGAACTCTGGGGCCAACGTCCTGACTTTC	CASSFVNSGANVLTF
many	TRBV6-1	TRBJ2-2	NA	TGTGCCATCAGTGTCCAGGGACGGATCAACACCGGGGAGCTGTTTTTT	CAISVQGRINTGELFF
once	TRBV6-6	TRBJ2-5	NA	TGTGCCAGCAGTCGTTTCATGTCGGGACAAGAGACCCAGTACTTC	CASSRFMSGQETQYF
NA	TRBV5-1	TRBJ2-7	NA	TGCGCCAGCAGCTCCCCCAGATCCTACGAGCAGTACTTC	CASSSPRSYEQYF
NA	TRBV28	TRBJ2-7	NA	TGTGCCAGCAGTTTGGCGGGACGGGACTACGAGCAGTACTTC	CASSLAGRDYEQYF
NA	TRBV5-1	TRBJ2-3	TRBD2	TGCGCCAGCAGCTGGCGGGGGACTAGCGGCACAGATACGCAGTATTTT	CASSWRGTSGTDTQYF
NA	TRBV2	TRBJ1-4	NA	TGTGCCAGCAGTCCTATGACGGGCCTGGAGGAAAAACTGTTTTTT	CASSPMTGLEEKLFF
NA	TRBV2	TRBJ2-5	NA	TGTGCCAGCAGTACCCCTTTGAGGACCGAATCCAAAGAGACCCAGTACTTC	CASSTPLRTESKETQYF
NA	TRBV7-9	TRBJ1-1	TRBD1	TGTGCCAGCAGCGACCAGGGGGGTGGCACTGAAGCTTTCTTT	CASSDQGGGTEAFF
few	TRBV7-2	TRBJ2-7	TRBD1	TGTGCCAGCAGCCCACGGACAGGGAGCTCCTACGAGCAGTACTTC	CASSPRTGSSYEQYF
NA	TRBV7-2	TRBJ2-7	TRBD2	TGTGCCAGCAGCTTGGGAGGGCGCGGGGGGTTTTTTGGTGAGCAGTACTTC	CASSLGGRGGFFGEQYF
NA	TRBV5-4	TRBJ2-5	NA	TGTGCCAGCAGCTTGACCGGGGAGACCCAGTACTTC	CASSLTGETQYF
NA	TRBV18	TRBJ2-1	TRBD2	TGTGCCAGCTCACCACTCGGGGGGGGCTGGAATGAGCAGTTCTTC	CASSPLGGGWNEQFF